The 18 T cell receptor beta chains below come from one sample, sequenced in a study of blood T cell repertoires in COVID-19. Measured with immunoSEQ multiplex PCR; TCRdb has only the in-frame clones, and not every one. The data contain more than 150,000 clones, approximately 91% of them seen just once; the ten biggest clones take up about 7%. The source material was peripheral blood. The receptor set was obtained from a man aged 35-49 years with acute or convalescent COVID-19.

The chain joins TRBV30 to TRBJ1-2; a possible D gene is TRBD1 (6 bases). Trimming shortened V by 4 bases and J by 4 bases, and 16 bases separated the two germline ends. Germline V CDR1 and CDR2: GTSNPN, SVGIG (reference sequence). CDR3 length equals 14 residues. Here the CDR3 reads CAWTLGGASYGYTF. The CDR3 bases are TGTGCCTGGACTCTGGGGGGGGCCAGCTATGGCTACACCTTC.

V is TRBV5-4 and J is TRBJ2-2; D call uncertain. CDR3 size: 14 residues. The germline V gene has CDR1 SGHNT and CDR2 YYREEE (reference sequence). The germline V and J ends were trimmed by 0 bases and 2 bases, with 5 bases remaining between them. CDR3 sequence: CASSLVGNTGELFF. The CDR3 bases are TGTGCCAGCAGCTTGGTGGGCAACACCGGGGAGCTGTTTTTT.

The chain combines TRBV27 with TRBJ2-1, with D possibly matching TRBD1 (5 bases). The CDR3 is made up of 13 amino acids. The V and J ends lost 3 bases and 6 bases respectively, with 9 bases between them. Germline V gives CDR1 MNHEY, CDR2 SMNVEV (reference sequence). CDR3 amino acids: CASSFLRGNEQFF. The CDR3 bases are TGTGCCAGCAGTTTTTTAAGGGGCAATGAGCAGTTCTTC.

V and J are TRBV2 and TRBJ1-4; TRBD1 matches at 7 bases. CDR3 length: 14 amino acids. V shed 4 bases and J 8 bases; nucleotides not matched to a gene: 7. Germline lookup yields CDR1 SNHLY and CDR2 FYNNEI. In DNA form, the CDR3 reads TGTGCCAGCAGTGGTAACCAGGGGGGAGAAAAACTGTTTTTT. Encoded protein: CASSGNQGGEKLFF.

This clone was recorded once. One end of the junction varies from germline; a read error may be responsible. The chain uses TRBV7-7 and TRBJ2-7, with a possible D match to TRBD1 (5 bases). Germline assignment: CDR1 SSHAT and CDR2 FNYEAQ (reference sequence). The CDR3 has 13 amino acids. The CDR3 loop reads CASSLDRTYEQYF. Written as DNA, the CDR3 is TGTGCTAGCAGCCTTGACAGAACCTACGAGCAGTACTTC.

This rearrangement joins TRBV6-5 to TRBJ1-1, with TRBD1 matching 7 bases. V lost 6 bases, J lost 5 bases, and 9 bases stayed unmatched. Germline assignment: CDR1 MNHEY and CDR2 SVGAGI. The CDR3 covers 14 residues. This chain's CDR3 is CASSPTGLRTEAFF. DNA for the CDR3: TGTGCCAGCAGCCCGACAGGGTTACGGACTGAAGCTTTCTTT.

For the CDR3, the DNA is TGTGCCAGCAGGGGTCAGGGGTTTCAGCCCCAGCATTTT. Its protein product is CASRGQGFQPQHF. The V gene is TRBV12-3 or TRBV12-4, the J gene TRBJ1-5; weak D call: TRBD1 (6 bases). The CDR3 sequence is 13 residues long. The ends were cut back, 6 bases at V and 6 bases at J, with 12 bases in the middle.

J is TRBJ1-5 and V is TRBV2; 9 bases map to TRBD1. The germline gives CDR1 SNHLY, CDR2 FYNNEI. The ends lost 6 bases at V and 6 bases at J; junction bases unmatched: 9. The CDR3 has 15 residues. This chain's CDR3 is CASRIDRGMIQPQHF. The CDR3 bases are TGTGCCAGCAGAATTGACAGGGGGATGATTCAGCCCCAGCATTTT.

The chain couples TRBV28 to TRBJ1-5; 8 bases line up with TRBD1. The CDR3 contains 13 residues. V trimming: 7 bases; J trimming: 6 bases; junction bases outside the gene matches: 5. Germline-derived CDR1 and CDR2 are MDHEN and SYDVKM. The CDR3 loop is CASKGTGPQPQHF. The CDR3 nucleotides are TGTGCCAGCAAAGGGACAGGTCCTCAGCCCCAGCATTTT.

V is TRBV6-1 and J is TRBJ2-2; D gene unclear. Per the germline V gene, CDR1 is MNHNS and CDR2 is SASEGT. CDR3 length equals 18 residues. V dropped 0 bases and J dropped 5 bases, with 19 bases sitting between them. Written as DNA, the CDR3 is TGTGCCAGCAGTGAAGCGCTGAAACGAGGAAGCAGAACCGGGGAGCTGTTTTTT. This codes for CASSEALKRGSRTGELFF.

The genes are TRBV7-8 and TRBJ1-2; tentative D call: TRBD1 (5 bases). The CDR3 loop spans 14 amino acids. V gave up 2 bases and J gave up 3 bases, with 10 bases separating them. In germline, CDR1 is SGHVS, CDR2 FQNEAQ. CDR3 region: CASSLTRVDYGYTF. CDR3 nucleotide sequence: TGTGCCAGCAGCTTAACCAGGGTAGACTATGGCTACACCTTC.

The J gene is TRBJ1-1, the V gene TRBV7-6; tentatively, D is TRBD1 (6 bases). V was pared by 1 base and J by 1 base, with 10 bases between. Germline assignment: CDR1 SGHVS and CDR2 FNYEAQ. The CDR3 loop spans 15 amino acids. Written as DNA, the CDR3 is TGTGCCAGCAGCTTAGAGGGGACACCGAACACTGAAGCTTTCTTT. Translation: CASSLEGTPNTEAFF.

For this clone: The same CDR3 can be traced to other DNA sequences in this sample. CDR3 in DNA: TGTGCCAGCAGCTTAGGGCTAGCGGGGAGCACAGATACGCAGTATTTT. Translating gives CASSLGLAGSTDTQYF. The V call is TRBV7-2, the J call TRBJ2-3, with 9 bases aligning to TRBD2. Germline V gene data show CDR1 as SGHTA and CDR2 as FQGNSA. This CDR3 comprises 16 residues. With V trimmed by 1 base and J by 0 bases, 2 bases remained unmatched. Full variable domain (remainder filled in from reference TRBV7-2 and TRBJ2-3): GAGVSQSPSNKVTEKGKDVELRCDPISGHTALYWYRQSLGQGLEFLIYFQGNSAPDKSGLPSDRFSAERTGGSVSTLTIQRTQQEDSAVYLCASSLGLAGSTDTQYFGPGTRLTVL.

J is TRBJ2-7 and V is TRBV28, with 9 bases identical to TRBD1. Germline loops: CDR1 MDHEN, CDR2 SYDVKM. V lost 4 bases, J lost 6 bases, and 7 bases stayed unmatched. The CDR3 has 14 residues. CDR3 in amino acids: CASSSRTGAAEQYF. CDR3 DNA sequence: TGTGCCAGCAGTTCAAGGACAGGGGCGGCCGAGCAGTACTTC.

The rearrangement uses TRBV3-1 (or the pseudogene TRBV3-2) and TRBJ2-5; 8 positions agree with TRBD2. CDR1 is LGHDT, CDR2 YNNKEL, per germline (reference sequence). The ends lost 1 base at V and 10 bases at J; junction bases unmatched: 5. The CDR3 contains 13 residues. The CDR3 here is CASSQGLAGNQYF. The CDR3 bases are TGTGCCAGCAGCCAAGGTCTAGCGGGTAACCAGTACTTC.

The rearrangement joins TRBV5-1 to TRBJ2-1, with 8 bases that match TRBD1. Germline CDR1 and CDR2: SGHRS and YFSETQ. This CDR3 comprises 17 residues. V gave up 5 bases and J gave up 0 bases; unmatched junction bases: 10. For the CDR3, the DNA is TGCGCCAGCAGTTGGGGGCACAGGGGGAGCTCCTACAATGAGCAGTTCTTC. It encodes CASSWGHRGSSYNEQFF.

The sample holds a few counts of this clone. The chain combines TRBV6-2 or TRBV6-3 with TRBJ2-1; a weak D match, TRBD2 (5 bases). The germline V and J ends were trimmed by 6 bases and 6 bases, with 15 bases remaining between them. This CDR3 is 14 amino acids long. Germline values: CDR1 MNHEY, CDR2 SVGEGT. CDR3 DNA: TGTGCCAGCAGCGGAGGCAGCCGCATCAATGAGCAGTTCTTC. Translation gives CASSGGSRINEQFF.

This chain connects TRBV2 to TRBJ1-1; no clear D. Germline CDR1 is SNHLY and CDR2 is FYNNEI. The CDR3 runs 15 residues. Trimming pared 5 bases from V and 1 base from J, leaving 14 bases between. CDR3: CASSSIFSPNTEAFF. The CDR3, as DNA: TGTGCCAGCAGTTCCATTTTCAGTCCGAACACTGAAGCTTTCTTT. Supplemented by reference TRBV2 and TRBJ1-1, the full variable domain reads EPEVTQTPSHQVTQMGQEVILRCVPISNHLYFYWYRQILGQKVEFLVSFYNNEISEKSEIFDDQFSVERPDGSNFTLKIRSTKLEDSAMYFCASSSIFSPNTEAFFGQGTRLTVV.